These T cell receptor beta chains were read from a single sample in a study of blood T cells in healthy people across ages. MiXCR, run by TCRdb on the 5' RACE reads, gives a single entry per CDR3 protein. The sample has 550,000 to 650,000 distinct CDR3 sequences; about 28% are singletons. Another study also made use of these data, one on T cells of mothers and their children.

The specimen sequenced was blood. These receptors were taken from a boy aged 2 to 10 in good health. CDR3s include the opening cysteine and the closing phenylalanine or tryptophan. Each record gives: clone size, J gene, V gene, D gene, CDR3 length, CDR3 DNA, CDR3 protein. A D gene is named only where the DNA matches it firmly. Some rows mark clone size as missing; the rest say once, few, many or name a class of expanded clone.

clone size: .
J gene: TRBJ2-7
V gene: TRBV30
D gene: TRBD1
CDR3 length: 15
CDR3 DNA: TGTGCCTGGAGTGTAGGGACAGGTCCTGCCTACGAGCAGTACTTC
CDR3 protein: CAWSVGTGPAYEQYF

clone size: .
J gene: TRBJ2-3
V gene: TRBV11-2
D gene: .
CDR3 length: 15
CDR3 DNA: TGTGCCAGCAGCTTAGGACCGGGTATTACAGATACGCAGTATTTT
CDR3 protein: CASSLGPGITDTQYF

clone size: many
J gene: TRBJ2-1
V gene: TRBV25-1
D gene: TRBD2
CDR3 length: 15
CDR3 DNA: TGTGCCAGCGGGTCAAGCGGGGGTCTTTCCAATGAGCAGTTCTTC
CDR3 protein: CASGSSGGLSNEQFF

clone size: few
J gene: TRBJ2-7
V gene: TRBV5-1
D gene: .
CDR3 length: 15
CDR3 DNA: TGCGCCAGCAGCTTGGGAGCAGCGAGGGCCTACGAGCAGTACTTC
CDR3 protein: CASSLGAARAYEQYF

clone size: .
J gene: TRBJ2-5
V gene: TRBV10-2
D gene: TRBD2
CDR3 length: 18
CDR3 DNA: TGCGCCAGCAGTGAGTCGGCGCTAGCGGGGGGGATACAAGAGACCCAGTACTTC
CDR3 protein: CASSESALAGGIQETQYF

clone size: few
J gene: TRBJ1-1
V gene: TRBV12-3/TRBV12-4
D gene: .
CDR3 length: 13
CDR3 DNA: TGTGCCAGCACCCCCGGGGGGAACACTGAAGCTTTCTTT
CDR3 protein: CASTPGGNTEAFF

clone size: .
J gene: TRBJ1-2
V gene: TRBV28
D gene: .
CDR3 length: 14
CDR3 DNA: TGTGCCAGCAGTCCCCGCAGTGTCTCCTATGGCTACACCTTC
CDR3 protein: CASSPRSVSYGYTF

clone size: .
J gene: TRBJ1-2
V gene: TRBV29-1
D gene: .
CDR3 length: 12
CDR3 DNA: TGCAGCGGAAAACAGGACTTCTATGGCTACACCTTC
CDR3 protein: CSGKQDFYGYTF

clone size: .
J gene: TRBJ2-5
V gene: TRBV7-8
D gene: .
CDR3 length: 11
CDR3 DNA: TGTGCCAGCAGCACTCGGGGGACCCAGTACTTC
CDR3 protein: CASSTRGTQYF

clone size: .
J gene: TRBJ2-1
V gene: TRBV11-3
D gene: TRBD2
CDR3 length: 15
CDR3 DNA: TGTGCCAGCAGCTTGAAAGCGGGGTCCTACAATGAGCAGTTCTTC
CDR3 protein: CASSLKAGSYNEQFF